This paragraph covers one T cell receptor beta chain sequence. Under the authors' procedure: Reference gene primer amplification gave nucleated cell count estimates. Profiled with immunoSEQ multiplex PCR; TCRdb holds only in-frame clones, not every one. V and J calls and clone size are given by that table; D and trimming were obtained from the DNA. This sample has 200,000 to 250,000 clones, with nearly 90% found just once. CDR3 length equals 16 residues. V trimming: 0 bases; J trimming: 6 bases; junction bases outside the gene matches: 7. The V gene's germline CDR1 is MGHDK and CDR2 SYGVNS. The data belong to a study of blood T cell repertoires in COVID-19. About the research overall: Sites in the United States, Italy and Spain provided acute and convalescent COVID-19 samples.

Cohorts were determined from participant-reported clinical history. Recovery among Cohort 3 donors was established by two negative PCRs, clearance, or symptom resolution. Sequencing input: PBMCs or T cells enriched from blood (not recorded which). This sequence was found in a man younger than 45 who had recovered from COVID-19. The chain uses TRBV25-1 and TRBJ2-3, with 9 bases matching TRBD2. Written as DNA, the CDR3 is TGTGCCAGCAGTGAATATATGAGCGGGGGGACCGATACGCAGTATTTT. Protein sequence: CASSEYMSGGTDTQYF.